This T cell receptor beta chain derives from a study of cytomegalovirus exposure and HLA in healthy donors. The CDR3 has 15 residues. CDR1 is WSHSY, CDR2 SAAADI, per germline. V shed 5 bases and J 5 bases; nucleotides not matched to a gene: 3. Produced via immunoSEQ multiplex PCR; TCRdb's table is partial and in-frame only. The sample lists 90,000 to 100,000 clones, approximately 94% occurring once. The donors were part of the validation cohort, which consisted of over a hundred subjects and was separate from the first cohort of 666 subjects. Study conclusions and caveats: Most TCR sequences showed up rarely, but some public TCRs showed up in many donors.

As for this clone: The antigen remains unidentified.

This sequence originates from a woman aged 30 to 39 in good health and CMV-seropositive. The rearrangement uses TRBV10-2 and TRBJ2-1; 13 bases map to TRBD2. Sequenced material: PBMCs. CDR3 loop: CASSPLAGGDNEQFF. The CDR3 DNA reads TGCGCCAGCAGTCCACTAGCGGGAGGGGACAATGAGCAGTTCTTC.